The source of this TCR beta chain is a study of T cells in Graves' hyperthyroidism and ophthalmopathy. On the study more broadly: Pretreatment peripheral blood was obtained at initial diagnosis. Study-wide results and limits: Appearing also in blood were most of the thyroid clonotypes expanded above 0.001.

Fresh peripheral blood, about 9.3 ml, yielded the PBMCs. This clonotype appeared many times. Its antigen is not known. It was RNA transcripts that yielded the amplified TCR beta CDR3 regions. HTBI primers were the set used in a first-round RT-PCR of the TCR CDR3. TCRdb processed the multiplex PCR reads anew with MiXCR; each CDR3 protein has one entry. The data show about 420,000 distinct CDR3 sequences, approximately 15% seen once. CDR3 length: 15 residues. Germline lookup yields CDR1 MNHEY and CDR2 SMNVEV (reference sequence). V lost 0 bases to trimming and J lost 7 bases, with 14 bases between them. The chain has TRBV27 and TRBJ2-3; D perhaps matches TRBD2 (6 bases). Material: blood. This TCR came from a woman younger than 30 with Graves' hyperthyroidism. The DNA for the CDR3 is TGTGCCAGCAGTTTATCGGGGCGGAGGGATCATACGCAGTATTTT. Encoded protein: CASSLSGRRDHTQYF.